This entry concerns a single T cell receptor (beta chain). V was shortened by 1 base and J by 4 bases, with 13 bases between the two germline ends. The CDR3 spans 15 residues. Germline V gene sequence: CDR1 LGHNA, CDR2 YSLEER. These data belong to a study of cytomegalovirus exposure and HLA in healthy donors. Here immunoSEQ multiplex PCR was the method, and the copy in TCRdb shows in-frame clones only, minus some. The table includes 73,000 or so clones, roughly 93% detected once. The source is a woman aged 18-29 years in good health and CMV-seropositive. The chain recombines TRBV4-3 with TRBJ1-1; a possible D gene is TRBD1 (6 bases). Material for sequencing was PBMCs. The CDR3 sequence is CASSQVPGVVTEAFF. The DNA of the CDR3 is TGCGCCAGCAGCCAAGTCCCAGGGGTTGTCACTGAAGCTTTCTTT.